This TCR beta chain was profiled in a study of T cell changes during pregnancy in multiple sclerosis. Germline lookup yields CDR1 SGHRS and CDR2 YFSETQ. This CDR3 is built from 15 residues. V lost 0 bases and J lost 0, with 7 bases in between. The repertoire was sequenced with immunoSEQ multiplex PCR; TCRdb's copy has only in-frame clones and lacks some. The sample shows over 35,000 clones, 75% to 95% of them seen only once. Sample: CD4+ T cells from peripheral blood mononuclear cells, taken in the third trimester of pregnancy. The receptor comes from a female donor with multiple sclerosis, enrolled in a pregnancy study. The chain has TRBV5-1 and TRBJ1-5; D gene unclear. The CDR3 sequence is CASSLGGYSNQPQHF. CDR3 DNA sequence: TGCGCCAGCAGCTTGGGAGGTTATAGCAATCAGCCCCAGCATTTT.